This T cell receptor (beta chain) was sequenced in a study of control samples from healthy donors and cancer patients. Using immunoSEQ multiplex PCR, the repertoire was profiled, and TCRdb retains in-frame clones only, with some absent. The data contain some 410,000 clones, approximately 90% of them singletons. Trimming cost V 8 bases and J 8 bases; bases outside gene matches: 12. The length of the CDR3 is 15 residues. The germline V gene encodes CDR1 MDHEN and CDR2 SYDVKM. The sequenced material came from PBMCs. V is TRBV28 and J is TRBJ1-2; TRBD1 matches 12 bases. This receptor was obtained from a man in his forties with head and neck cancer. The chain's CDR3 is CASGVGTGGVRGYTF. The CDR3 DNA sequence: TGTGCCAGCGGCGTAGGGACAGGGGGCGTCCGGGGCTACACCTTC.